Described below is a single T cell receptor beta chain sequence and its context. The antigen is undetermined. The data originate from a study of CXCR3-negative and CXCR3-positive naive CD8 T cells. General observations from the study: A higher hydrophobicity marked the TRB CDR3s of CXCR3-positive naive cells versus CXCR3-negative naive cells. Both of the naive subsets showed about the same high diversity, but memory CD8+ cells had much less.

CDR1 and CDR2 (germline): MNHEY, SMNVEV (reference sequence). This CDR3 has 13 amino acids. Researchers prepared the TRB cDNA libraries using 5' RACE with UMI labels. TCRdb reanalyzed the 5' RACE reads, giving one entry per CDR3 protein sequence and no DNA. Recorded for this sample: under 110,000 distinct CDR3 sequences. The TCR originated in a human donor in good health. Some clones in this sample may be carry-over from other donors' samples. The chain joins TRBV27 to TRBJ1-1; TCRdb picks TRBD1, but there is no DNA to check that call. The sequenced sample was naive CXCR3+ CD8+ T cells from blood. Subset described: CD45RO-CCR7+CD27+CD95- naive CD8+ T cells expressing CXCR3 (TNR3+). This CDR3 is CASSRQGWAEAFF.